This TCR beta chain was sequenced for a study of control samples from healthy donors and cancer patients. CDR3 length: 11 residues. V lost 11 bases and J 6 bases, leaving 11 bases between the germline ends. Per germline, CDR1 SNHLY and CDR2 FYNNEI. Clones were read by immunoSEQ multiplex PCR, and TCRdb kept only the in-frame ones, dropping some. The sample holds about 120,000 clones, about 86% seen once. The sequence was collected from a man aged 25-45 years in good health. The rearrangement joins TRBV2 to TRBJ2-1; D gene uncertain. Specimen: blood. The CDR3 sequence is CACRSTNEQFF. The CDR3 nucleotides are TGTGCCTGCCGGAGTACCAATGAGCAGTTCTTC.